Each of the 12 T cell receptor beta chains below was sequenced from the same sample in a study of blood T cell repertoires in COVID-19. Profiled with immunoSEQ multiplex PCR; TCRdb holds only in-frame clones, not every one. The table shows about 190,000 clones, with less than 80% occurring only once. Sequencing used peripheral blood. These receptors originate from a woman between 50 and 59 years old with acute or convalescent COVID-19.

The chain carries TRBV6-5 and TRBJ1-2; D is unresolved. Germline V CDR1 and CDR2: MNHEY, SVGAGI. Deletions cut 7 bases from V and 1 base from J, with 13 bases between. The CDR3 sequence is 14 residues long. CDR3 DNA: TGTGCCAGCACCGAAAATCTAAATAACTATGGCTACACCTTC. Translation: CASTENLNNYGYTF.

The chain uses TRBV12-5 and TRBJ2-2; D might be TRBD1 (6 bases). V lost 6 bases and J 2 bases, leaving 16 bases between the germline ends. The CDR3 consists of 16 residues. Per the germline V gene, CDR1 is LGHNT and CDR2 is FRNRAP. The CDR3 nucleotides are TGTGCTAGTGGACCGGGACACGAGATAAACACCGGGGAGCTGTTTTTT. It translates to CASGPGHEINTGELFF.

The CDR3 sequence: CSASGLGEWDEQFF. The CDR3 DNA is TGCAGTGCTAGTGGGCTGGGAGAATGGGATGAGCAGTTCTTC. The J gene is TRBJ2-1, the V gene TRBV20-1; TRBD2 is a possible D gene (5 bases). V was cut by 3 bases and J by 8 bases, with 17 bases left in between. The germline gives CDR1 DFQATT, CDR2 SNEGSKA (reference sequence). CDR3 size: 14 residues.

This rearrangement joins TRBV2 to TRBJ1-2; D gene ambiguous. The CDR3 has 13 residues. Germline V gene sequence: CDR1 SNHLY, CDR2 FYNNEI. Between the trimmed V and J ends, which lost 3 bases and 2 bases, there was a span of 7 bases. The CDR3 DNA reads TGTGCCAGCAGTGATAACTTGAACTATGGCTACACCTTC. Its protein product is CASSDNLNYGYTF.

The V and J genes are TRBV18 and TRBJ1-1; tentative D call: TRBD1 (6 bases). The length of the CDR3 is 13 residues. The germline V gene has CDR1 KGHSH and CDR2 LQKENI. V shed 8 bases and J shed 1 base, with 11 bases lying between them. CDR3 protein: CASRGQRNTEAFF. The CDR3 nucleotides read TGTGCCAGCCGTGGACAGAGGAACACTGAAGCTTTCTTT. The full variable domain, with the rest looked up from reference TRBV18 and TRBJ1-1, is NAGVMQNPRHLVRRRGQEARLRCSPMKGHSHVYWYRQLPEEGLKFMVYLQKENIIDESGMPKERFSAEFPKEGPSILRIQQVVRGDSAAYFCASRGQRNTEAFFGQGTRLTVV.

The rearrangement uses TRBV30 and TRBJ1-6, with 8 bases fitting TRBD1. This CDR3 contains 13 residues. V shed 5 bases and J 7 bases; nucleotides not matched to a gene: 4. Looked up from germline, CDR1 is GTSNPN and CDR2 is SVGIG (reference sequence). CDR3 coding DNA: TGTGCCTGGGCGGGACAGGAGAATTCACCCCTCCACTTT. Translation: CAWAGQENSPLHF.

This clone was seen more than once but under ten times. This chain joins TRBV18 and TRBJ1-1, with D perhaps matching TRBD1 (5 bases). Trimming shortened V by 4 bases and J by 6 bases, and 18 bases separated the two germline ends. The CDR3 is 15 residues long. Germline CDR1 reads KGHSH; CDR2 reads LQKENI. CDR3 nucleotides: TGTGCCAGCTCACTTCAGGGTCAGGGTCGCGCTGAAGCTTTCTTT. This translates into CASSLQGQGRAEAFF.

This chain uses TRBV23-1 with TRBJ2-7; 9 positions match TRBD1. TRBV23-1 is annotated as an ORF whose role is uncertain. The length of the CDR3 is 14 residues. The ends lost 8 bases at V and 4 bases at J; junction bases unmatched: 9. The DNA of the CDR3 is TGCGCCAGCCGAAGGGACAGGGAATTGTACGAGCAGTACTTC. Its translation: CASRRDRELYEQYF.

The rearrangement joins TRBV5-5 to TRBJ2-1; 11 bases line up with TRBD1. V dropped 6 bases and J dropped 12; count of bases not matched to a gene: 14. Germline CDR1 SGHKS, CDR2 YYEKEE (reference sequence). The CDR3 loop spans 15 amino acids. CDR3 sequence: CASTSGDRGGSWQFF. DNA of the CDR3: TGTGCCAGCACCTCAGGGGACAGGGGGGGTAGCTGGCAGTTCTTC.

The V and J genes are TRBV27 and TRBJ2-7; 10 bases are shared with TRBD2. Looked up from germline, CDR1 is MNHEY and CDR2 is SMNVEV (reference sequence). The CDR3 extends over 16 amino acids. Trimming removed 5 bases from V and 7 bases from J; junction bases left unmatched: 14. Here the CDR3 DNA reads TGTGCCAGCAGTCGACTCCCAGCGGGAGGGCCGGGGGAGCAGTACTTC. It encodes CASSRLPAGGPGEQYF.

J is TRBJ2-7 and V is TRBV10-3; D might be TRBD2 (6 bases). Germline-derived CDR1 and CDR2 are ENHRY and SYGVKD. The CDR3 covers 16 residues. The V end was cut by 2 bases, the J end by 0 bases, with 14 bases between. The CDR3 region has the DNA TGTGCCATCAGTGAGCGCCCCGGGACTCTCTCCTACGAGCAGTACTTC. Amino acids: CAISERPGTLSYEQYF.

The rearrangement uses TRBV10-3 and TRBJ2-7, with D perhaps TRBD1 (6 bases). CDR3 length equals 15 residues. V was shortened by 2 bases and J by 4 bases, with 15 bases between the two germline ends. Germline V lookup: CDR1 ENHRY, CDR2 SYGVKD. In DNA, the CDR3 is TGTGCCATCAGTGAGAAGGGGACATTGGATTACGAGCAGTACTTC. It yields the protein CAISEKGTLDYEQYF.